The rows below give T cell receptor beta chains drawn from one sample of a study of T cells in Graves' hyperthyroidism and ophthalmopathy. Using its own MiXCR run on the multiplex PCR reads, TCRdb lists one record per CDR3 protein. This sample carries about 420,000 distinct CDR3 sequences, around 16% of them seen once, and the ten largest clones take 13% to 15%. Sequencing input: blood. These receptors were obtained from a woman aged 18 to 35 with Graves' hyperthyroidism. The CDR3 runs from the conserved cysteine through the conserved F or W. D genes are given only for firm matches. Size is stated for part of the rows, as once, few or many counts, or as a class when the clone is expanded.

d_call clone_size j_call v_call cdr3_nt cdr3_aa
NA few TRBJ2-5 TRBV4-3 TGCGCCAGCAGCCAAGAAGGCTCACAAGAGACCCAGTACTTC CASSQEGSQETQYF
TRBD2 NA TRBJ2-1 TRBV20-1 TGCAGTGCTAGAGAATTAAGATTACTAGCGGGAGGGACGGGGAGGAATGAGCAGTTCTTC CSARELRLLAGGTGRNEQFF
NA NA TRBJ2-5 TRBV6-1 TGTGCCAGCAAACCGTTGGGAGAGTACCAAGAGACCCAGTACTTC CASKPLGEYQETQYF
TRBD2 NA TRBJ2-7 TRBV28 TGTGCCAGCAGTATACTAGTTAGCGGGAGAAAATACGAGCAGTACTTC CASSILVSGRKYEQYF
NA many TRBJ2-7 TRBV15 TGTGCCACCAGCAGAGAACTACCACCTACAGGGACCCCCTACGAGCAGTACTTC CATSRELPPTGTPYEQYF
NA NA TRBJ2-1 TRBV18 TGTGCCAGCTCACCATCCCTAACGGGGTTATACAACGAGCAGTTCTTC CASSPSLTGLYNEQFF
NA NA TRBJ2-7 TRBV15 TGTGCCACCAGCAGAGATTTCTACGAGCAGTACTTC CATSRDFYEQYF
TRBD2 few TRBJ2-3 TRBV12-3/TRBV12-4 TGTGCCAGCAGTTTTCCCATAGCGGGTGGGGAAGATACGCAGTATTTT CASSFPIAGGEDTQYF
TRBD2 NA TRBJ2-1 TRBV6-2/TRBV6-3 TGTGCCAGCAACATGGGAGGGATCCAATCAAGGACGGGGGGGGTCTACAATGAGCAGTTCTTC CASNMGGIQSRTGGVYNEQFF
NA many TRBJ1-2 TRBV4-2 TGTGCCAGCAGACGGCAGGGCGCTAACTATGGCTACACCTTC CASRRQGANYGYTF
NA many TRBJ1-1 TRBV9 TGTGCCAGCAGCGTAGTTCCGGGGGCCACTGAAGCTTTCTTT CASSVVPGATEAFF
NA many TRBJ2-3 TRBV3-1 TGTGCCAGCAGCCAAACTAGCTTTGGCACAGATACGCAGTATTTT CASSQTSFGTDTQYF
NA many TRBJ2-1 TRBV6-5 TGTGCCAGCAGTTACGATGGGGGAGTTGGATACAATGAGCAGTTCTTC CASSYDGGVGYNEQFF
NA few TRBJ2-2 TRBV12-3/TRBV12-4 TGTGCCAGCAGTTTACCATTCGGGGAGCTGTTTTTT CASSLPFGELFF
NA many TRBJ1-3 TRBV2 TGTGCCAGCAGGCAGGGCGGGGGAAACACCATATATTTT CASRQGGGNTIYF
NA few TRBJ1-1 TRBV7-9 TGTGCCAGCAGCTTAACAGGGATAACTGAAGCTTTCTTT CASSLTGITEAFF
NA many TRBJ1-6 TRBV5-1 TGCGCCAGCACCGACAGTGGCAATTCACCCCTCCACTTT CASTDSGNSPLHF
TRBD1 many TRBJ1-1 TRBV20-1 TGCAGTGCTAGAACGCGAGGACAGGGGAAGGGGGATATGAACACTGAAGCTTTCTTT CSARTRGQGKGDMNTEAFF
NA many TRBJ2-1 TRBV28 TGTGCCAGCAGTCCCCCCCGGGCGGGGGCGAATGAGCAGTTCTTC CASSPPRAGANEQFF
NA NA TRBJ1-3 TRBV6-5 TGTGCCAGCAGTTACTCGAATCGTCCAGGCTATTCGGGAAACACCATATATTTT CASSYSNRPGYSGNTIYF
TRBD2 many TRBJ2-1 TRBV18 TGTGCCAGCTCACCACCCTTCAGCGGGAGGGCCGGCTACAATGAGCAGTTCTTC CASSPPFSGRAGYNEQFF
NA many TRBJ1-5 TRBV6-1 TGTGCCAGCAGTGAAGAAGAGGTAACCGGGGGCAATCAGCCCCAGCATTTT CASSEEEVTGGNQPQHF
TRBD1 NA TRBJ2-5 TRBV6-1 TGTGCCAGCAGTAAGCGGACAGGAGAAGTTAGTGGGACCCAGTACTTC CASSKRTGEVSGTQYF
NA many TRBJ1-1 TRBV6-1 TGTGCCAGCAGTGACGGTCGCAGAATGAACACTGAAGCTTTCTTT CASSDGRRMNTEAFF
TRBD1 many TRBJ2-1 TRBV10-3 TGTGCCATCAGCACCGGGACAGGTTTTGGCAATGAGCAGTTCTTC CAISTGTGFGNEQFF